Included here is one T cell receptor beta chain sequence, with context. Its antigen is currently unknown. The CDR3 regions of TCR beta were amplified from RNA transcripts. First-round RT-PCR with HTBI primers amplified the TCR CDR3 region. TCRdb analysed the multiplex PCR reads with MiXCR anew, one entry per CDR3 protein. In the table there are about 640,000 distinct CDR3 sequences, less than 25% of which are singletons. The sample originates from a study of T cells in Graves' hyperthyroidism and ophthalmopathy. Study-level results: Model predictions of ophthalmopathy came a median about 6.3 months before onset. Ophthalmopathy and stable hyperthyroidism were told apart by a 13 V-J model.

This sequence originates from a young man with Graves' ophthalmopathy. Sequencing was performed on blood.

The CDR3 spells CASSLDSVANQPQHF. CDR3 in DNA: TGTGCCAGCAGCTTAGATTCCGTGGCCAATCAGCCCCAGCATTTT. V gene TRBV7-9 combines with J gene TRBJ1-5, with D hard to call. Germline-derived CDR1 and CDR2 are SEHNR and FQNEAQ (reference sequence). This CDR3 region has 15 residues. Trimming cost V 1 base and J 3 bases, with 10 bases left between them.